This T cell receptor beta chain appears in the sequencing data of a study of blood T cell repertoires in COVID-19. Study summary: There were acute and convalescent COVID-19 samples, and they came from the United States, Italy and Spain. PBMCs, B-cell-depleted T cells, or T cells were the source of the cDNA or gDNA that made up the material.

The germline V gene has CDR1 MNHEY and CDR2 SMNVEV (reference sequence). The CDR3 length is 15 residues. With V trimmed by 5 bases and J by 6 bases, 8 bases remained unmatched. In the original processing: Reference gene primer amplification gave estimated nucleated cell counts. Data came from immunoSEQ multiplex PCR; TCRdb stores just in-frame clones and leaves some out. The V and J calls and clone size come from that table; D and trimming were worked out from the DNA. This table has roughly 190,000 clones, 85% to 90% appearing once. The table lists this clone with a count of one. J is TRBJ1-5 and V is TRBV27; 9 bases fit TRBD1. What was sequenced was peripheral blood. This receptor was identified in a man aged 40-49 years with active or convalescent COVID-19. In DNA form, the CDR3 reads TGTGCCAGCAGTATCTCAACAGGGGGCGGTCAGCCCCAGCATTTT. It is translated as CASSISTGGGQPQHF.